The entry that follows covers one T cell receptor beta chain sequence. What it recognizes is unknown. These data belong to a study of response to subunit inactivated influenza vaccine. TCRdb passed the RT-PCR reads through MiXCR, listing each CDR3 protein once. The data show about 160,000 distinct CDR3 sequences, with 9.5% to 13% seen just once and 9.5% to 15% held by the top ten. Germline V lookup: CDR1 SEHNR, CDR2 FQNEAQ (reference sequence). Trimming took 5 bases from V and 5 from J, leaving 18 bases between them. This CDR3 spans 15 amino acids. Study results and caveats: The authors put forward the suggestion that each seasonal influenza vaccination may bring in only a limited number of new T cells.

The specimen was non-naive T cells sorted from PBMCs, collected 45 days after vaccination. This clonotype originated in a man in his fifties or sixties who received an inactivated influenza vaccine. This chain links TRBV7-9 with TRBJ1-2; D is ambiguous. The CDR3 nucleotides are TGTGCCAGCAGCAACCGCCCCACTCAACCATATGGCTACACCTTC. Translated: CASSNRPTQPYGYTF.